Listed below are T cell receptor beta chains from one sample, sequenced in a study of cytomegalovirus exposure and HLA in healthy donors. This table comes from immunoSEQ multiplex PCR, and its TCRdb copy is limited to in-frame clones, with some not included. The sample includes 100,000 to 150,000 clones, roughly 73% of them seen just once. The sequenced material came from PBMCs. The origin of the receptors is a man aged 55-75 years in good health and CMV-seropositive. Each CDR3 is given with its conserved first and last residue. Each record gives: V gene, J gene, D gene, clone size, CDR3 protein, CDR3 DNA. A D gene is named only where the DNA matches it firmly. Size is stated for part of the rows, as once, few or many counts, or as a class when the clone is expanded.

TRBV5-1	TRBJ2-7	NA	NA	CASSLTLGQGMDEQYF	TGCGCCAGCAGCTTGACTCTGGGGCAGGGCATGGACGAGCAGTACTTC
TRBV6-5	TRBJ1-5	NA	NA	CASSYGRGENQPQHF	TGTGCCAGCAGTTACGGCAGGGGTGAGAATCAGCCCCAGCATTTT
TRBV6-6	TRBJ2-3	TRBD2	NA	CASRGTSGSTDTQYF	TGTGCCAGCAGGGGGACTAGCGGAAGCACAGATACGCAGTATTTT
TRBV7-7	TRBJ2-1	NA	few	CASSQSRDSDNEQFF	TGTGCTAGCAGCCAATCTCGCGACAGCGACAATGAGCAGTTCTTC
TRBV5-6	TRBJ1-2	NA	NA	CASSLGQIANYGYTF	TGTGCCAGCAGCTTGGGACAGATAGCTAACTATGGCTACACCTTC
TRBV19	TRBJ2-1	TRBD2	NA	CASSISGRGGIDEQFF	TGTGCCAGTAGTATATCGGGGCGGGGGGGCATTGATGAGCAGTTCTTC
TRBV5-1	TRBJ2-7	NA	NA	CASSLGIQGGEQYF	TGCGCCAGCAGCTTGGGAATCCAGGGAGGCGAGCAGTACTTC
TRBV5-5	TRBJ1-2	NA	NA	CASSLTVDYGYTF	TGTGCCAGCAGCTTGACGGTAGACTATGGCTACACCTTC
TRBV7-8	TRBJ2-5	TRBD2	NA	CASSLVPSGQETQYF	TGTGCCAGCAGCTTAGTCCCTAGCGGGCAAGAGACCCAGTACTTC
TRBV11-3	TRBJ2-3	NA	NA	CASSLAPGNTDTQYF	TGTGCCAGCAGCTTAGCCCCGGGGAACACAGATACGCAGTATTTT
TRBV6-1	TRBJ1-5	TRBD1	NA	CASRNRGDQPQHF	TGTGCCAGCAGGAACAGGGGAGATCAGCCCCAGCATTTT
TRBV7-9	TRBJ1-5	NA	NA	CASSAGGLGQPQHF	TGTGCCAGCAGCGCTGGGGGGTTGGGGCAGCCCCAGCATTTT
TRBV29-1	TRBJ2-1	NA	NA	CSVISGRERQFF	TGCAGCGTCATATCGGGCCGGGAGCGACAGTTCTTC
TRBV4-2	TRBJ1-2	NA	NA	CASSQDQGDYGYTF	TGTGCCAGCAGCCAAGATCAAGGGGACTATGGCTACACCTTC